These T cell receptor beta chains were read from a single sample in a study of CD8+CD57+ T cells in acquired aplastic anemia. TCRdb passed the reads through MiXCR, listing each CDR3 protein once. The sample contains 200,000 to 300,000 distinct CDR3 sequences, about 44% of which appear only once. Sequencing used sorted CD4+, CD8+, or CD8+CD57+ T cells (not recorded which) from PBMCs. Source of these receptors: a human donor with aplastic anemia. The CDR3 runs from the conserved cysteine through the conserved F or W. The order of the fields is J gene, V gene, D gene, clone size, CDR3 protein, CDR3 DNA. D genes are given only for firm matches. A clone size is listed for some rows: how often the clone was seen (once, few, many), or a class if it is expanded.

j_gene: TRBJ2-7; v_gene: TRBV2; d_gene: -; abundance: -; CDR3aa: CASAIDRISYEQYF; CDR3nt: TGTGCCAGCGCAATAGACAGGATCTCCTACGAGCAGTACTTC
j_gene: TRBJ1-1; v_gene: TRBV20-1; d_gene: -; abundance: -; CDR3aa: CSASYDRGAFF; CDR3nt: TGCAGTGCTTCATATGACCGGGGAGCTTTCTTT
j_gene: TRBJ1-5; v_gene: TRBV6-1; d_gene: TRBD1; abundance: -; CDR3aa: CASSYVNRGNQPQHF; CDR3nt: TGTGCCAGCAGTTACGTTAACAGGGGAAATCAGCCCCAGCATTTT
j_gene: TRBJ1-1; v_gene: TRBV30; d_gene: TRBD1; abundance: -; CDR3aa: CAWNRDRETMNTEAFF; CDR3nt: TGTGCCTGGAACCGGGACAGAGAGACTATGAACACTGAAGCTTTCTTT
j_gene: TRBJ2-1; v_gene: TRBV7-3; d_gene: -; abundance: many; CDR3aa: CASSLVSAGYNEQFF; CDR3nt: TGTGCCAGCAGCTTAGTGTCGGCTGGATACAATGAGCAGTTCTTC
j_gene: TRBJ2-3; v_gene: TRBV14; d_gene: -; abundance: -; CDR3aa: CASSDGQGSNEQYF; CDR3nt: TGTGCCAGCAGTGACGGACAAGGGTCCAATGAGCAGTATTTT
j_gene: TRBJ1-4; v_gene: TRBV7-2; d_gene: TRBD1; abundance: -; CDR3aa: CASSLGTGKDEKLFF; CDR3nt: TGTGCCAGCAGCTTAGGGACAGGGAAGGATGAAAAACTGTTTTTT
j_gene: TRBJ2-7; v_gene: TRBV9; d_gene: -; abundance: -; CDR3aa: CASSVGETYEQYF; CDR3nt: TGTGCCAGCAGTGTAGGGGAAACCTACGAGCAGTACTTC
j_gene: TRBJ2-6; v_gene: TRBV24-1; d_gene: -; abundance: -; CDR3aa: CATSDPHGSGANVLTF; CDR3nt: TGTGCCACCAGTGATCCACACGGCTCTGGGGCCAACGTCCTGACTTTC
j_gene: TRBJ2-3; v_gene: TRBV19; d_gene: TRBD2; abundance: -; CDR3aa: CASSTLAGAPDTQYF; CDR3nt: TGTGCCAGTAGTACATTAGCGGGAGCTCCAGATACGCAGTATTTT
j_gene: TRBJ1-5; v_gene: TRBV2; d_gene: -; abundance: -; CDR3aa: CASDGPVYQPQHF; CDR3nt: TGTGCTTCGGATGGACCTGTTTATCAGCCCCAGCATTTT
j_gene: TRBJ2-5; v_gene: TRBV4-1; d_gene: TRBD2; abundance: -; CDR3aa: CASRETTSGTQETQYF; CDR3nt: TGCGCCAGCAGGGAAACCACTAGCGGGACCCAAGAGACCCAGTACTTC
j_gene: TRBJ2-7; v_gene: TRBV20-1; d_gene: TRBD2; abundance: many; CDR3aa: CSARDISGTYEQYF; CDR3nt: TGCAGTGCTAGGGATATCAGCGGGACCTACGAGCAGTACTTC
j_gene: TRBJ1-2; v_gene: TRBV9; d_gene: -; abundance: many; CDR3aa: CASSFRGANYGYTF; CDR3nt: TGTGCCAGCAGCTTCCGGGGGGCTAACTATGGCTACACCTTC
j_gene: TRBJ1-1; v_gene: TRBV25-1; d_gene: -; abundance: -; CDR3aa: CASSELSDTEAFF; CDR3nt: TGTGCCAGCAGTGAACTCTCGGACACTGAAGCTTTCTTT
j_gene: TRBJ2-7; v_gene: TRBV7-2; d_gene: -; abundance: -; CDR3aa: CASSPWGGAEQYF; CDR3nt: TGTGCCAGCAGCCCTTGGGGGGGGGCCGAGCAGTACTTC